This T cell receptor beta chain was documented in a study of memory CD4+ T cells and cytomegalovirus serostatus. Using immunoSEQ multiplex PCR, the repertoire was profiled, and TCRdb retains in-frame clones only, with some absent. The sample shows 45,000 to 65,000 clones, about 79% of them seen only once. The sort gate was single viable CD3+CD4+CD8-CD45RO+ cells for memory CD4+ T cells. This TCR was sampled from an adult in good health and CMV-seronegative. The sample was memory CD4+ T cells from blood.

CDR3 in amino acids: CASSVDIQYF. The DNA for the CDR3 is TGTGCCAGCAGTGTGGACATTCAGTACTTC. This chain uses TRBV2 with TRBJ2-4; D ambiguous. The CDR3 has 10 residues. Germline values: CDR1 SNHLY, CDR2 FYNNEI. V gave up 4 bases and J gave up 8 bases, with 3 bases separating them.